Below are 2 T cell receptor beta chains sequenced from a single sample in a study of T cell responses to AZD1222 COVID-19 vaccine (dated by TCRdb to the early 2020s). Preparation of the library involved the immunoSEQ multiplex PCR assay. Entries here come from immuneACCESS through TCRdb and include only in-frame sequences with V and J called. Some clones fail to appear in such tables; in the studies checked, an unresolved V gene covers under half of the shortfall, and the cause of the remainder is unknown. The sample table records some 100,000 clones; more than 85% of these occur just once. In total, the top ten clones hold approximately 15% of the sample. The time point label of this sample denotes: baseline before first vaccination. The material sequenced was peripheral blood, taken on day 0 of AZD1222 vaccination. These receptors were collected from an adult in good health.

The V gene is TRBV19, the J gene TRBJ2-7, with D unresolved. Trimming stripped 0 bases from V and 0 bases from J, with 21 bases between. CDR1 and CDR2 (germline): LNHDA, SQIVND (reference sequence). The length of the CDR3 is 19 residues. Here the CDR3 DNA reads TGTGCCAGTAGTATAGATCTATTTTGGAACAGTAGAAGCTCCTACGAGCAGTACTTC. It specifies CASSIDLFWNSRSSYEQYF.

The chain has TRBV19 and TRBJ2-3; TRBD2 is a possible D gene (6 bases). V lost 7 bases, J lost 0 bases, and 17 bases lay in between. This CDR3 contains 16 residues. Germline V gives CDR1 LNHDA, CDR2 SQIVND (reference sequence). The CDR3 region has the DNA TGTGCCAGTACCCTTAGCGGCGACACTAGCACAGATACGCAGTATTTT. Protein sequence: CASTLSGDTSTDTQYF.